These 32 T cell receptor beta chains came from one sample sequenced in a study of T cell repertoires in cytomegalovirus infection. TCRdb reprocessed the reads via MiXCR and lists one record per CDR3 protein. The sample includes hundreds of thousands of distinct CDR3 sequences, about a sixth of them seen just once. The material sequenced was PBMCs. These receptors originate from a human donor in good health (CMV status not recorded). Some clones in this sample may be carry-over from other donors' samples.

There are a few counts of this clonotype. The chain couples TRBV2 to TRBJ1-2; D is uncertain. Germline assignment: CDR1 SNHLY and CDR2 FYNNEI. V lost 2 bases and J lost 2, with 12 bases in between. The CDR3 extends over 15 amino acids. The CDR3 nucleotides are TGTGCCAGCAGTGAATGGGAGACCGTGAACTATGGCTACACCTTC. It specifies CASSEWETVNYGYTF.

This clonotype was picked up many times. The chain employs TRBV7-8 and TRBJ2-1; no firm D call. Germline CDR1 is SGHVS and CDR2 is FQNEAQ. The germline V and J ends were trimmed by 5 bases and 3 bases, with 8 bases remaining between them. This CDR3 contains 13 residues. The CDR3 loop reads CASSPRLYNEQFF. The CDR3 DNA reads as TGTGCCAGCAGCCCCCGACTCTACAATGAGCAGTTCTTC.

This clonotype was observed a few times. The chain employs TRBV18 and TRBJ2-5; a weak D match, TRBD2 (6 bases). The ends were cut back, 5 bases at V and 5 bases at J, with 15 bases in the middle. The CDR3 sequence is 14 residues long. CDR1 is KGHSH, CDR2 LQKENI, per germline. The CDR3 DNA reads TGTGCCAGCTCAACTGCGATAGCGGCGGAGACCCAGTACTTC. Its translation is CASSTAIAAETQYF.

The genes are TRBV20-1 and TRBJ2-7, with D perhaps TRBD1 (5 bases). This CDR3 region has 13 residues. CDR1 DFQATT and CDR2 SNEGSKA come from the germline V gene (reference sequence). V was clipped by 3 bases and J by 4 bases, with 13 bases between them. CDR3: CSARPEAGYEQYF. The CDR3 nucleotides are TGCAGTGCTAGGCCTGAGGCAGGGTACGAGCAGTACTTC.

This clonotype came up a few times. V is TRBV3-1 and J is TRBJ1-1, with D tentatively TRBD1 (6 bases). Germline V CDR1 and CDR2: LGHDT, YNNKEL (reference sequence). V was shortened by 0 bases and J by 2 bases, with 13 bases between the two germline ends. The CDR3 length is 16 residues. CDR3 protein: CASSQEVGGGNTEAFF. For the CDR3, the DNA is TGTGCCAGCAGCCAAGAGGTCGGGGGCGGAAACACTGAAGCTTTCTTT. Drawing the rest from reference TRBV3-1 and TRBJ1-1, the complete variable domain is DTAVSQTPKYLVTQMGNDKSIKCEQNLGHDTMYWYKQDSKKFLKIMFSYNNKELIINETVPNRFSPKSPDKAHLNLHINSLELGDSAVYFCASSQEVGGGNTEAFFGQGTRLTVV.

The V gene is TRBV28, the J gene TRBJ1-2; D possibly corresponds to TRBD1 (5 bases). V lost 6 bases and J lost 0, with 17 bases in between. This CDR3 spans 16 amino acids. The germline V gene encodes CDR1 MDHEN and CDR2 SYDVKM. CDR3 amino acids: CASREGAAGPNYGYTF. The CDR3 DNA reads TGTGCCAGCAGGGAAGGGGCAGCAGGACCTAACTATGGCTACACCTTC.

At least ten counts were recorded for this clonotype. The rearrangement joins TRBV7-2 to TRBJ2-5; 8 bases map to TRBD2. The CDR3 has 15 amino acids. J lost 5 bases, V lost 3 bases, and 8 bases had no gene match. Germline loops: CDR1 SGHTA, CDR2 FQGNSA. The CDR3: CASSFAGGGWETQYF. CDR3 in DNA: TGTGCCAGCAGCTTCGCGGGGGGAGGATGGGAGACCCAGTACTTC. The full variable domain, rest sourced from reference TRBV7-2 and TRBJ2-5, is GAGVSQSPSNKVTEKGKDVELRCDPISGHTALYWYRQSLGQGLEFLIYFQGNSAPDKSGLPSDRFSAERTGGSVSTLTIQRTQQEDSAVYLCASSFAGGGWETQYFGPGTRLLVL.

J is TRBJ1-3 and V is TRBV6-1; 10 nucleotides line up with TRBD1. The ends lost 5 bases at V and 4 bases at J; junction bases unmatched: 5. CDR3 length equals 15 residues. The V gene's germline CDR1 is MNHNS and CDR2 SASEGT. The CDR3: CASSYGTGDGNTIYF. The CDR3 DNA is TGTGCCAGCAGTTACGGGACAGGGGACGGAAACACCATATATTTT.

This clonotype was counted between two and nine times. The genes are TRBV28 and TRBJ1-5, with 10 bases fitting TRBD1. V trimming: 7 bases; J trimming: 0 bases; junction bases outside the gene matches: 9. Germline V gene lookup returns CDR1 MDHEN and CDR2 SYDVKM. The CDR3 has 17 amino acids. The CDR3 bases are TGTGCCAGCACCCTGACAGGGGGCCCCTATAGCAATCAGCCCCAGCATTTT. Its translation: CASTLTGGPYSNQPQHF. Supplemented by reference TRBV28 and TRBJ1-5, the full variable domain reads DVKVTQSSRYLVKRTGEKVFLECVQDMDHENMFWYRQDPGLGLRLIYFSYDVKMKEKGDIPEGYSVSREKKERFSLILESASTNQTSMYLCASTLTGGPYSNQPQHFGDGTRLSIL.

This clonotype has ten or more counts. This chain links TRBV6-2 or TRBV6-3 with TRBJ2-7; no definite D call. Germline V lookup: CDR1 MNHEY, CDR2 SVGEGT. V was pared by 8 bases and J by 0 bases, with 8 bases between. This CDR3 region has 12 residues. DNA of the CDR3: TGTGCCAGCCGATCCTCCTCCTACGAGCAGTACTTC. It yields the protein CASRSSSYEQYF.

The rearrangement joins TRBV4-1 to TRBJ2-1; TRBD2 matches 11 bases. V was clipped by 4 bases and J by 5 bases; unmatched bases: 16. This CDR3 has 19 amino acids. Looked up from germline, CDR1 is MGHRA and CDR2 is YSYEKL. The CDR3 sequence: CASSPKVLAGGQPHNEQFF. In DNA, the CDR3 is TGCGCCAGCAGCCCGAAGGTCCTAGCGGGGGGCCAGCCTCACAATGAGCAGTTCTTC.

This clonotype was recorded many times. This chain joins TRBV28 and TRBJ1-5; unclear D gene. V lost 4 bases and J 0 bases, leaving 10 bases between the germline ends. Germline CDR1 is MDHEN and CDR2 is SYDVKM. This CDR3 is 15 amino acids long. CDR3 sequence (DNA): TGTGCCAGCAGTTCTAGCGGGTATAGCAATCAGCCCCAGCATTTT. Translation: CASSSSGYSNQPQHF.

The chain recombines TRBV5-6 with TRBJ2-7; no definite D call. Germline lookup yields CDR1 SGHDT and CDR2 YYEEEE. This CDR3 has 14 amino acids. V gave up 0 bases and J gave up 3 bases, with 10 bases separating them. The CDR3 reads CASSLGTDLYEQYF. The CDR3 coding sequence is TGTGCCAGCAGCTTGGGAACGGACCTCTACGAGCAGTACTTC. The entire variable domain, with the rest obtained from reference TRBV5-6 and TRBJ2-7, is as follows: DAGVTQSPTHLIKTRGQQVTLRCSPKSGHDTVSWYQQALGQGPQFIFQYYEEEERQRGNFPDRFSGHQFPNYSSELNVNALLLGDSALYLCASSLGTDLYEQYFGPGTRLTVT.

The chain joins TRBV19 to TRBJ2-1; tentative D call: TRBD2 (5 bases). CDR1 is LNHDA and CDR2 is SQIVND in the germline V gene (reference sequence). The CDR3 has 14 amino acids. The V end was cut by 10 bases, the J end by 8 bases, with 21 bases between. CDR3 nucleotide sequence: TGTGCCACCCTGACTACCCGACCCCCCCATGAGCAGTTCTTC. This encodes CATLTTRPPHEQFF.

V is TRBV2 and J is TRBJ2-1; 10 positions match TRBD2. Germline V gives CDR1 SNHLY, CDR2 FYNNEI. The CDR3 loop spans 14 amino acids. The J segment lost 9 bases and the V segment lost 6 bases, leaving 8 bases of the junction unmatched. The CDR3 loop reads CASRGQRGGGEQFF. CDR3 nucleotides: TGTGCCAGCAGGGGCCAGCGGGGGGGCGGTGAGCAGTTCTTC.

This clonotype appeared a few times. This rearrangement joins TRBV3-1 to TRBJ2-7; D unresolved. With 4 bases removed from V and 3 bases from J, the gap between germline ends came to 19 bases. The CDR3 has 16 residues. CDR1 and CDR2 (germline): LGHDT, YNNKEL (reference sequence). This chain's CDR3 is CASSPHGWSGDYEQYF. The DNA for the CDR3 is TGTGCCAGCAGCCCTCATGGGTGGAGTGGGGACTACGAGCAGTACTTC.

The table lists this clonotype with many counts. The CDR3 DNA sequence: TGTGCCAGCAGTTTCTCGCAAAACATTCAGTACTTC. Translated: CASSFSQNIQYF. V gene TRBV28 combines with J gene TRBJ2-4; D gene ambiguous. V was pared by 3 bases and J by 5 bases, with 5 bases between. CDR1 and CDR2 from the germline V gene are MDHEN and SYDVKM. This CDR3 has 12 amino acids.

This clonotype was counted between two and nine times. This chain connects TRBV5-1 to TRBJ1-1, with unresolved D. Trimming pared 0 bases from V and 7 bases from J, leaving 7 bases between. Germline CDR1 and CDR2: SGHRS and YFSETQ. This CDR3 has 12 residues. CDR3 residues: CASSLVGSEAFF. The CDR3 bases are TGCGCCAGCAGCTTGGTTGGGAGTGAAGCTTTCTTT.

In its sample, this clonotype was seen many times. This chain connects TRBV5-6 to TRBJ2-1; TRBD2 is a possible D gene (6 bases). This CDR3 spans 17 amino acids. From germline, CDR1 is SGHDT and CDR2 YYEEEE. Trimming left V 3 bases short and J 7 bases short, with 23 bases between. CDR3 nucleotide sequence: TGTGCCAGCAGCTCTCTGGGCCATAGGGAGGCCAGTAATGAGCAGTTCTTC. Translating it yields CASSSLGHREASNEQFF.

CDR3 nucleotides: TGTGCCTGGAGTTGGACAGAGAATCAGCCCCAGCATTTT. Translated, it gives CAWSWTENQPQHF. This chain connects TRBV30 to TRBJ1-5; D may be TRBD1 (6 bases). Germline-derived CDR1 and CDR2 are GTSNPN and SVGIG (reference sequence). This CDR3 region has 13 residues. V gave up 2 bases and J gave up 4 bases, with 9 bases separating them.

This clonotype showed up many times. The V gene is TRBV4-3, the J gene TRBJ2-7; no clear D gene. This CDR3 is 14 amino acids long. CDR1 is LGHNA, CDR2 YSLEER, per germline. Trimming stripped 1 base from V and 5 bases from J, with 12 bases between. In DNA form, the CDR3 reads TGCGCCAGCAGCCAAGGATCTCGAATCGACGAGCAGTACTTC. Translation gives CASSQGSRIDEQYF.

This clonotype was recorded many times. The chain carries TRBV7-2 and TRBJ1-1; 8 bases are shared with TRBD1. Looked up from germline, CDR1 is SGHTA and CDR2 is FQGNSA. This CDR3 spans 15 amino acids. J lost 1 base, V lost 4 bases, and 5 bases had no gene match. The CDR3 loop reads CASSSRGLGNTEAFF. In DNA, the CDR3 is TGTGCCAGCAGCTCCAGGGGGCTGGGGAACACTGAAGCTTTCTTT.

This clonotype was seen more than once but under ten times. The chain is built from TRBV6-1 and TRBJ1-2; 7 bases agree with TRBD1. V lost 3 bases, J lost 7 bases, and 5 bases stayed unmatched. This CDR3 has 13 residues. Germline V CDR1 and CDR2: MNHNS, SASEGT. The CDR3 sequence is CASSEGTGVGYTF. Here the CDR3 DNA reads TGTGCCAGCAGTGAGGGAACAGGGGTTGGCTACACCTTC.

This clonotype was detected many times. The chain uses TRBV7-2 and TRBJ1-1; D might be TRBD1 (6 bases). The germline V gene encodes CDR1 SGHTA and CDR2 FQGNSA. This CDR3 contains 13 residues. Between the trimmed V and J ends, which lost 5 bases and 8 bases, there was a span of 15 bases. In DNA form, the CDR3 reads TGTGCCAGCAGCCAAGGGGGTCAACGCGAAGCTTTCTTT. Its protein product is CASSQGGQREAFF.

In its sample, this clonotype was seen a few times. The CDR3 protein is CASSWEVNTEAFF. The DNA for the CDR3 is TGTGCCAGCAGTTGGGAAGTGAACACTGAAGCTTTCTTT. This chain links TRBV27 with TRBJ1-1; D is undetermined. The CDR3 extends over 13 amino acids. Germline CDR1 is MNHEY and CDR2 is SMNVEV (reference sequence). V lost 4 bases and J 0 bases, leaving 6 bases between the germline ends.

In nucleotides, the CDR3 is TGTGCCAGCCGCGATCGGGGGGGTTTCATCTCGATCGCTGAAGCTTTCTTT. This gives the protein CASRDRGGFISIAEAFF. The chain has TRBV19 and TRBJ1-1; D is possibly TRBD1 (5 bases). The V and J ends lost 9 bases and 6 bases respectively, with 29 bases between them. The CDR3 sequence is 17 residues long. Germline CDR1 reads LNHDA; CDR2 reads SQIVND (reference sequence).

This clonotype has more than one count but fewer than ten. This chain connects TRBV19 to TRBJ2-1; no clear D. Trimming took off 5 bases at V and 4 bases at J, with 9 bases between the two ends. The CDR3 runs to 13 residues. CDR1 and CDR2 (germline): LNHDA, SQIVND (reference sequence). CDR3 region: CASSPDPYNEQFF. In DNA, the CDR3 is TGTGCCAGTAGTCCAGACCCGTACAATGAGCAGTTCTTC.

This chain connects TRBV6-5 to TRBJ2-2, with 9 bases that match TRBD2. The V gene's germline CDR1 is MNHEY and CDR2 SVGAGI. The CDR3 length is 15 residues. V dropped 7 bases and J dropped 5; count of bases not matched to a gene: 8. CDR3 in DNA: TGTGCCAGCACGGGAAATAGCGGGGGAACCGGGGAGCTGTTTTTT. This translates into CASTGNSGGTGELFF.

This clonotype was counted between two and nine times. This chain links TRBV12-3 or TRBV12-4 with TRBJ2-7; D is unclear. This CDR3 contains 12 residues. The V end was cut by 4 bases, the J end by 3 bases, with 7 bases between. The CDR3 DNA reads TGTGCCAGCAGTTACCTTGACTACGAGCAGTACTTC. It specifies CASSYLDYEQYF.

This clonotype was seen repeatedly, ten times or more. The J gene is TRBJ1-5, the V gene TRBV7-2; D is perhaps TRBD1 (5 bases). Germline V CDR1 and CDR2: SGHTA, FQGNSA. CDR3 length equals 14 residues. V lost 3 bases and J lost 4, with 10 bases in between. The CDR3 sequence is CASSLWQGNQPQHF. The DNA of the CDR3 is TGTGCCAGCAGCTTGTGGCAGGGAAATCAGCCCCAGCATTTT.

This clonotype was seen at least ten times. The J gene is TRBJ2-1, the V gene TRBV7-2; tentative D call: TRBD1 (5 bases). The germline gives CDR1 SGHTA, CDR2 FQGNSA. The ends were cut back, 4 bases at V and 4 bases at J, with 11 bases in the middle. The CDR3 runs to 14 residues. The CDR3 DNA sequence: TGTGCCAGCAGCTCACTAACAGGATACAATGAGCAGTTCTTC. It codes for CASSSLTGYNEQFF.

This clonotype showed up just a few times. The rearrangement uses TRBV29-1 and TRBJ2-1; 7 nucleotides line up with TRBD2. Germline CDR1 SQVTM, CDR2 ANQGSEA. The CDR3 has 15 residues. Unmatched junction bases numbered 11, after V lost 6 bases and J lost 3 bases. The CDR3 spells CSVATGLAVYNEQFF. Here the CDR3 DNA reads TGCAGCGTCGCAACCGGGCTAGCGGTCTACAATGAGCAGTTCTTC.